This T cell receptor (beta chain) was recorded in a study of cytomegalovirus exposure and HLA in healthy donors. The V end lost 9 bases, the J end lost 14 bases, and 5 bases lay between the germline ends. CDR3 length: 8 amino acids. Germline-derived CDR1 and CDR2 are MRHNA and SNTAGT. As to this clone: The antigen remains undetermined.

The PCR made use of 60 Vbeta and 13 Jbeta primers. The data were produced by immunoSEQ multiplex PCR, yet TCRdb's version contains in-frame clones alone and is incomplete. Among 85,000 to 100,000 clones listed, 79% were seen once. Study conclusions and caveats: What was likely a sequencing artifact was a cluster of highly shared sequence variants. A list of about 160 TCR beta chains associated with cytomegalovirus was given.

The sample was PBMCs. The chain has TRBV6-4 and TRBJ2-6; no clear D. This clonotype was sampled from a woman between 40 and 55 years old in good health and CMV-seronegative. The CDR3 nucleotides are TGTGCCAGTCAGATCCTGACTTTC. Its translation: CASQILTF.